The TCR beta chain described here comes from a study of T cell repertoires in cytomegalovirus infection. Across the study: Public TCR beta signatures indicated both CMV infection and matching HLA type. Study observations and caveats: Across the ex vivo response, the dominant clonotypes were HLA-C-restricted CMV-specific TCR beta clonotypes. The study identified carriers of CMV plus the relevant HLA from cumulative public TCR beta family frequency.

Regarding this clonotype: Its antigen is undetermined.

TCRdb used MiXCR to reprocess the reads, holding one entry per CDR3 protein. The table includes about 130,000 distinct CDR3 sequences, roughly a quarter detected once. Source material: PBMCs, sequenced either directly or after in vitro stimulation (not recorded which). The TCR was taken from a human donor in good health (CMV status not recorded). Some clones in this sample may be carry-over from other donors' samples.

The CDR3 reads CASSWDSQETQYF. CDR3 sequence (DNA): TGTGCCAGCAGTTGGGACAGCCAAGAGACCCAGTACTTC. The J gene is TRBJ2-5, the V gene TRBV6-5, with 7 bases matching TRBD1. The germline V gene has CDR1 MNHEY and CDR2 SVGAGI. The CDR3 is 13 residues long. With V trimmed by 4 bases and J by 1 base, 0 bases remained unmatched.